This T cell receptor (beta chain) was retrieved from a study of T cell changes during pregnancy in multiple sclerosis. Produced via immunoSEQ multiplex PCR; TCRdb's table is partial and in-frame only. The table shows tens of thousands of clones, with roughly 90% occurring only once. The sequences come from peripheral blood, collected after pregnancy. This receptor was identified in a female donor in good health, enrolled as a control in a pregnancy study.

Written as DNA, the CDR3 is TGTGCCAGCAGCGTAGCTGGGGGGGCCGCCAAAAACATTCAGTACTTC. Its protein product is CASSVAGGAAKNIQYF. V usage is TRBV9 and J usage is TRBJ2-4, with TRBD2 as a possible D gene (7 bases). This CDR3 has 16 residues. CDR1 is SGDLS, CDR2 YYNGEE, per germline. The V and J ends lost 0 bases and 1 base respectively, with 11 bases between them. Filled out from reference TRBV9 and TRBJ2-4, the complete variable domain reads DSGVTQTPKHLITATGQRVTLRCSPRSGDLSVYWYQQSLDQGLQFLIQYYNGEERAKGNILERFSAQQFPDLHSELNLSSLELGDSALYFCASSVAGGAAKNIQYFGAGTRLSVL.